This entry features one TCR beta chain sequence. Its antigen is as yet unknown. This sample was included in a study of response to subunit inactivated influenza vaccine. The V and J ends lost 1 base and 9 bases respectively, with 10 bases between them. The CDR3 runs 12 residues. Germline CDR1 SGHVS, CDR2 FQNEAQ. TCRdb analysed the RT-PCR reads with MiXCR anew, one entry per CDR3 protein. The sample lists 500,000 to 600,000 distinct CDR3 sequences; approximately 7.1% were seen once. General study results and limits: The authors suggested that every seasonal influenza vaccination recruits few new T cells.

The rearrangement links TRBV7-8 to TRBJ2-7; TRBD2 is a possible D gene (5 bases). This specimen was PBMCs from blood, taken about 23 months after vaccination. The TCR sequence derives from a man between 45 and 75 years old who received an inactivated influenza vaccine. The CDR3 here is CASSLGAGGQYF. CDR3 nucleotide sequence: TGTGCCAGCAGCTTAGGCGCGGGTGGGCAGTACTTC.